Detailed here is one T cell receptor (beta chain). Antigen: not known. The entry originates in a study of vaccination effects on CD4 cells after COVID-19. On the study more broadly: Sampling occurred a median 72 days post second dose, range 14 to 241. Study outcomes and limitations: Clones from infection and from vaccination both contracted markedly late after vaccination.

Profiled with immunoSEQ multiplex PCR; TCRdb holds only in-frame clones, not every one. Among roughly 70,000 clones, approximately 76% were seen once, and the ten largest hold roughly 0.94%. Antigen-specific CD4+ T cells were first expanded with viral peptide pools by the ViraFEST assay and only then sequenced. The culture ran for 10 days, and then CD4+ T cells were isolated. Two-dose BNT162b2 or mRNA-1273 vaccination was given to participants. They grew around 2.2 million PBMC in each well, adding approximately 10 IU/ml IL-2 and about 10 ug/ml peptides. The authors exchanged half the medium for IL-2 medium on days 3 and 7. The V end lost 4 bases, the J end lost 0 bases, and 13 bases lay between the germline ends. CDR1 and CDR2 (germline): SGHNT, YYREEE (reference sequence). The CDR3 totals 16 residues.

This receptor was obtained from a human donor who received a COVID-19 vaccine. Sequencing used CD4+ T cells from PBMCs cultured with HCoV-OC43 spike peptides, obtained after COVID-19 vaccination. Subset reported: HCoV-OC43 spike overlapping peptide pool stimulation. The chain joins TRBV5-4 to TRBJ1-4; D is perhaps TRBD1 (5 bases). The CDR3 loop reads CASSQQVGATNEKLFF. The CDR3 bases are TGTGCCAGCAGCCAACAGGTGGGGGCAACTAATGAAAAACTGTTTTTT.